The next 10 T cell receptor beta chains were all read from a single sample in a study of CD4 T cells in relation to SARS-CoV-2 and coronaviruses. The antigens these receptors bind are not known. CD4+ T cells from unexposed donors were obtained before the COVID-19 pandemic (2011-2018). CD4+ T cells were isolated from the cells after about ten days of culture. The protocol was immunoSEQ multiplex PCR, while the TCRdb copy is restricted to in-frame clones and leaves out a portion. The repertoire holds around 15,000 clones, with 70% to 80% as singletons. Sequences were obtained from CD4+ T cells from PBMCs, cultured in vitro. The origin of the receptors is a human donor in good health.

The CDR3 region is CASSEARGAGNYGYTF. Here the CDR3 DNA reads TGTGCCAGCAGTGAAGCTCGGGGAGCAGGGAACTATGGCTACACCTTC. The rearrangement uses TRBV2 and TRBJ1-2; a weak D match, TRBD1 (5 bases). The CDR3 loop spans 16 amino acids. Germline CDR1 is SNHLY and CDR2 is FYNNEI. Trimming left V 0 bases short and J 2 bases short, with 13 bases between.

The chain recombines TRBV24-1 with TRBJ1-4; unclear D gene. The germline gives CDR1 KGHDR, CDR2 SFDVKD. The V end was cut by 4 bases, the J end by 7 bases, with 12 bases between. The CDR3 extends over 14 amino acids. The CDR3 region is CATSEAGVGEKLFF. The CDR3 nucleotides read TGTGCCACCAGTGAAGCTGGGGTTGGTGAAAAACTGTTTTTT.

This clone has only one observation. J is TRBJ2-7 and V is TRBV19; 8 positions match TRBD1. The CDR3 loop spans 14 amino acids. The junction had 10 bases not matched to a gene; V was cut back by 4 bases and J by 8 bases. Germline V lookup: CDR1 LNHDA, CDR2 SQIVND (reference sequence). Written as DNA, the CDR3 is TGTGCCAGTAGTACTGGACAGGGAAGGACTAAGCAGTACTTC. Amino acids: CASSTGQGRTKQYF.

This clone was detected a few times. The chain links TRBV24-1 to TRBJ1-3; no clear D gene. The germline V gene encodes CDR1 KGHDR and CDR2 SFDVKD. V was shortened by 3 bases and J by 4 bases, with 6 bases between the two germline ends. The length of the CDR3 is 13 residues. The CDR3 here is CATSDRVGNTIYF. The CDR3 nucleotides read TGTGCCACCAGTGATCGGGTCGGAAACACCATATATTTT.

The rearrangement uses TRBV5-1 and TRBJ1-2, with no clear D. Trimming stripped 1 base from V and 4 bases from J, with 8 bases between. Per germline, CDR1 SGHRS and CDR2 YFSETQ. The CDR3 spans 13 residues. CDR3 residues: CASSLNSPYGYTF. CDR3 bases: TGCGCCAGCAGCTTGAACAGCCCCTATGGCTACACCTTC.

The CDR3 nucleotides are TGCGCCAGCAGCTTCCCAGCGGGAATGGCAGATACGCAGTATTTT. It encodes CASSFPAGMADTQYF. V is TRBV5-1 and J is TRBJ2-3; TRBD2 aligns across 7 bases. The trim removed 2 bases at V and 4 bases at J, leaving 7 bases unmatched. The CDR3 has 15 amino acids. Germline loops: CDR1 SGHRS, CDR2 YFSETQ.

The gene calls are TRBV6-5 and TRBJ2-1; D gene ambiguous. This CDR3 has 12 amino acids. The germline V and J ends were trimmed by 2 bases and 10 bases, with 9 bases remaining between them. The germline V gene encodes CDR1 MNHEY and CDR2 SVGAGI. The CDR3 nucleotides read TGTGCCAGCAGTTACGGGCAGTACGAGCAGTTCTTC. It encodes CASSYGQYEQFF.

The gene calls are TRBV2 and TRBJ1-2; D remains unclear. CDR1 and CDR2 (germline): SNHLY, FYNNEI. This CDR3 contains 12 residues. V lost 7 bases and J 1 base, leaving 7 bases between the germline ends. CDR3 loop: CASMPVNYGYTF. The CDR3, as DNA: TGTGCCAGCATGCCGGTTAACTATGGCTACACCTTC. The full variable domain, completed using reference TRBV2 and TRBJ1-2, is EPEVTQTPSHQVTQMGQEVILRCVPISNHLYFYWYRQILGQKVEFLVSFYNNEISEKSEIFDDQFSVERPDGSNFTLKIRSTKLEDSAMYFCASMPVNYGYTFGSGTRLTVV.

This clone was detected a few times. V is TRBV4-2 and J is TRBJ2-7; 9 nucleotides line up with TRBD2. Trimming at V came to 0 bases and at J to 1 base, leaving 4 bases not matched to a gene. This CDR3 has 16 amino acids. Germline CDR1 LGHNA, CDR2 YNFKEQ. As DNA, the CDR3 is TGTGCCAGCAGCCAAGATCGGAGCGGGAGGTCCTACGAGCAGTACTTC. Translation gives CASSQDRSGRSYEQYF.

This chain connects TRBV5-1 to TRBJ2-3; D is possibly TRBD1 (6 bases). The V gene's germline CDR1 is SGHRS and CDR2 YFSETQ. Trimming left V 4 bases short and J 0 bases short, with 21 bases between. The CDR3 totals 18 residues. The CDR3 bases are TGCGCCAGCAGCGTGGACAGTTTGTTTACCGCTAGCACAGATACGCAGTATTTT. Encoded protein: CASSVDSLFTASTDTQYF.